This T cell receptor beta chain was sequenced for a study of cytomegalovirus exposure and HLA in healthy donors. Study-level points and caveats: Prior analysis indicated that the majority of TCR beta V segments exhibited productivity approximately 87% or approximately 30% of the time. In all likelihood, a cluster of highly shared sequence variants was a sequencing artifact.

The PCR used 60 Vbeta and 13 Jbeta primers. Generated by immunoSEQ multiplex PCR, the TCRdb table keeps only in-frame clones and is missing some. Among under 130,000 clones listed, 76% were seen once. Turning to this clone: Its antigen is currently unknown.

This TCR was sampled from a woman under 30 in good health and CMV-seropositive. Sample: PBMCs.

In DNA, the CDR3 is TGTGCCAGCAGCTTAGGGGACAGGGTATATTCACCCCTCCACTTT. This gives the protein CASSLGDRVYSPLHF. The rearrangement uses TRBV7-3 and TRBJ1-6, with 9 bases identical to TRBD1. V lost 2 bases and J lost 8; bases outside the gene matches: 4. This CDR3 is built from 15 residues. CDR1 SGHTA and CDR2 FQGTGA come from the germline V gene.